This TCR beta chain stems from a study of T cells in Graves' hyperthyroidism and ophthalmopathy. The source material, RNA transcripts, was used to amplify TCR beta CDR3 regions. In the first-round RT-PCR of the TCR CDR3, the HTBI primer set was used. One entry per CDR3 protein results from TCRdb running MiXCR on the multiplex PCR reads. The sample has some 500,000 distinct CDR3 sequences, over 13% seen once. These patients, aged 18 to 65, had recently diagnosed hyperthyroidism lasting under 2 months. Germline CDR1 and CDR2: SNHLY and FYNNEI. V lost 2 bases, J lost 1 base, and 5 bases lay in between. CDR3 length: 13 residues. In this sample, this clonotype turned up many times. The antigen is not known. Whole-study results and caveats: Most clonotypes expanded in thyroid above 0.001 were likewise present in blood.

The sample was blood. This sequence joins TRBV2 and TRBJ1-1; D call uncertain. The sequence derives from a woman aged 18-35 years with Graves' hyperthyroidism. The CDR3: CASSERGNTEAFF. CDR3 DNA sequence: TGTGCCAGCAGTGAACGGGGGAACACTGAAGCTTTCTTT.